Listed below are T cell receptor beta chains from one sample, sequenced in a study of neurological immune-mediated disorders. TCRdb re-called the 5' RACE reads through MiXCR, storing one row per CDR3 protein. The table lists approximately 66,000 distinct CDR3 sequences, about 3.4% of them singletons, with about 4% in the top ten. Sequencing input: PBMCs. The receptors derive from a man aged 40-55 years with multiple sclerosis. CDR3s include the opening cysteine and the closing phenylalanine or tryptophan. The D gene is left open where the match is weak. Sizes are listed as once, few, many, or a class for an expanded clone.

v_gene	abundance	j_gene	d_gene	CDR3nt	CDR3aa
TRBV5-1	many	TRBJ2-2	NA	TGCGCCAGCAGCCCGGGACTCTCCGCCGGGCCGAACACCGGGGAGCTGTTTTTT	CASSPGLSAGPNTGELFF
TRBV2	many	TRBJ2-7	NA	TGTGCCAGCAGCGCACAGGGAACCTACGAGCAGTACTTC	CASSAQGTYEQYF
TRBV6-5	many	TRBJ1-2	NA	TGTGCCAGCAGTTACTTCGGGGACGAGGGTGGCTACACCTTC	CASSYFGDEGGYTF
TRBV7-2	many	TRBJ2-1	TRBD2	TGTGCCAGCAGCCCGAGACTAGCTAGGGAGCAGTTCTTC	CASSPRLAREQFF
TRBV2	many	TRBJ1-6	NA	TGTGCCAGCACGCCCGGGGGACGTATGACCTATAATTCACCCCTCCACTTT	CASTPGGRMTYNSPLHF
TRBV7-2	many	TRBJ2-7	TRBD2	TGTGCCAGCAGCTTGGGCCAGCGGGGAGAGCAGTACTTC	CASSLGQRGEQYF
TRBV10-3	many	TRBJ1-1	NA	TGTGCCATCAGTGAGACGGTGGAAAACACTGAAGCTTTCTTT	CAISETVENTEAFF
TRBV20-1	few	TRBJ2-1	TRBD2	TGCAGTGCTAGTCCCGGGACTAGCATACGTGAGCAGTTCTTC	CSASPGTSIREQFF
TRBV7-9	many	TRBJ2-1	NA	TGTGCCAGCAGCCCCTGGGTCGGAGGGGCTTACAATGAGCAGTTCTTC	CASSPWVGGAYNEQFF
TRBV5-1	many	TRBJ2-7	NA	TGCGCCAGCAGCTTGCGATTAAGGGATTCCGACGAGCAGTACTTC	CASSLRLRDSDEQYF
TRBV7-8	many	TRBJ2-7	NA	TGTGCCAGCAGCTTAGCGCAGGGACCCTCCTACGAGCAGTACTTC	CASSLAQGPSYEQYF
TRBV5-1	many	TRBJ2-1	NA	TGCGCCAGCGCCTCTCGATCTGGCGGCGGACCCAATGAGCAGTTCTTC	CASASRSGGGPNEQFF
TRBV5-1	many	TRBJ2-7	TRBD2	TGCGCCAGCAGCCCACAGGCTAGCGGGCGAGCCTACGAGCAGTACTTC	CASSPQASGRAYEQYF
TRBV5-1	many	TRBJ2-5	TRBD1	TGCGCCAGCAGCCACTGGACAGGGCCCGGGGTACTTTTC	CASSHWTGPGVLF
TRBV20-1	many	TRBJ1-5	TRBD1	TGCAGTGCTAGACAGGGGGGACAGGGGGTCGGTCAGCCCCAGCATTTT	CSARQGGQGVGQPQHF
TRBV7-7	many	TRBJ2-2	NA	TGTGCCAGCAGCTTGGGTCAGGGCACCGGGGAGCTGTTTTTT	CASSLGQGTGELFF
TRBV3-1	many	TRBJ2-7	NA	TGTGCCAGCAGCCAAGCTCACCGCAGCCACTACGAGCAGTACTTC	CASSQAHRSHYEQYF
TRBV12-5	many	TRBJ1-4	NA	TGTGCTAGTGGTTTGCAGAATGAAAAACTGTTTTTT	CASGLQNEKLFF
TRBV4-2	many	TRBJ1-1	NA	TGTGCCAGCAGCCAAGGTGCCGGGGGGCGGGGTGAAGCTTTCTTT	CASSQGAGGRGEAFF
TRBV7-9	many	TRBJ2-7	NA	TGTGCCAGCAGCTTAGTGCCGGAGTACGAGCAGTACTTC	CASSLVPEYEQYF
TRBV20-1	many	TRBJ2-2	NA	TGCAGTGCTAGTGCCCAGGGCACCGGGGAGCTGTTTTTT	CSASAQGTGELFF
TRBV3-1	few	TRBJ1-1	TRBD1	TGTGCCAGCAGCCAAGGCGGAAAGGAGGGGGCAACTGAAGCTTTCTTT	CASSQGGKEGATEAFF
TRBV12-3/TRBV12-4	many	TRBJ1-1	NA	TGTGCCAGCAGTTTAATGAACACTGAAGCTTTCTTT	CASSLMNTEAFF
TRBV7-3	many	TRBJ2-2	NA	TGTGCCAGTTCCCAGGGTCTGACCGGGGAGCTGTTTTTT	CASSQGLTGELFF
TRBV5-1	many	TRBJ1-1	NA	TGCGCCAGCAGCTTGGAGTCAGCCACTGAAGCTTTCTTT	CASSLESATEAFF
TRBV5-1	many	TRBJ2-3	TRBD1	TGCGCCAGTGCGGTATCATCGACAGGGAAGGGCACAGATACGCAGTATTTT	CASAVSSTGKGTDTQYF
TRBV12-3/TRBV12-4	many	TRBJ1-5	TRBD1	TGTGCCAGCAGTTTGGGACAGGGGCCTAATCAGCCCCAGCATTTT	CASSLGQGPNQPQHF
TRBV27	many	TRBJ2-6	NA	TGTGCCAGCAGTCCCCAACGTCCTAATTTCTCTGGGGCCAACGTCCTGACTTTC	CASSPQRPNFSGANVLTF
TRBV3-1	few	TRBJ2-3	TRBD2	TGTGCCAGCAGCCAAGATTGGGGACTAGCGGGAAGCACAGATACGCAGTATTTT	CASSQDWGLAGSTDTQYF